This note documents a single T cell receptor (beta chain) sequence. The table lists this clone with a count of one. Its antigen specificity is not known. Base qualities are not at hand, and no much larger clone is one base apart. The time point tag for this specimen amounts to: cells obtained before transplantation from donor or recipient. CD3+CD4+ and CD3+CD8+ populations were FACS-sorted from unstimulated pre-transplant donor and recipient cells taken from spleen or lymph nodes. Counted from cysteine to phenylalanine, this CDR3 has 13 amino acids. Left in the record is the CDR3 DNA by itself, 39 bases read in frame from the first base. Sequences MGHRA (CDR1) and YSYEKL (CDR2) are obtained from the germline V gene. Clipping removes 4 bases from V and 8 bases from J, with 4 as the unmatched junction base count. Library preparation employed the immunoSEQ multiplex PCR assay. In most patients, genomic DNA was isolated using the Qiagen DNeasy Blood and Tissue Kit and sent frozen to Adaptive Biotechnologies for TCR sequencing. High-throughput TCR-beta CDR3 sequencing of genomic DNA from most patients was performed by Adaptive Biotechnologies. Per the original workflow: TCR sequencing data were retrieved from Adaptive's ImmunoSEQ software for 15 to 20 patients, whereas a few other patients were processed with MiXCR and VDJtools. To correct CD4 versus CD8 sorting errors, any sequence found in both subsets at a frequency ratio below 5:1 was removed. CDR3 nucleotide sequences shared between donor and recipient were removed because the origin of such sequences could not be assigned. At least 2-fold expansion over unstimulated cells and a minimum CFSE-low frequency of 0.002% (template counts) or 0.001% (read counts) were required for clones to be classified as alloreactive. Clones were considered mappable if detected in sequenced pre-transplant spleen, lymph node, or MLR CFSE-low populations of the donor or recipient. The cumulative frequency of alloreactive clones was calculated as a percentage of all sequences, weighted by copy number. TCRdb mirrors the immuneACCESS table, restricted to in-frame sequences. Some clones are absent from its copies; in checked studies, under half trace to an unresolved V gene, and the reason for the others is unknown. V and J calls and clone size are as listed in that table; D and trimming were resolved from the DNA. This sample lists about 90,000 clones; just under 95% were detected once. Around 1.1% of the sample is held by the ten biggest clonotypes.

The sample belongs to a study of graft-versus-host responses after intestinal transplantation (dated by TCRdb to 2020 to 2023). Study-wide context: The transplants that recipients received were multivisceral, liver-intestinal, or isolated intestinal. All recipients received anti-thymocyte globulin induction followed by maintenance tacrolimus and steroids for roughly three years. Graft-versus-host and host-versus-graft alloreactive T cell clones were tracked in the graft, circulation and bone marrow after intestinal transplantation using bulk TCR-beta CDR3 sequencing. To identify alloreactive clones, pre-transplant mixed lymphocyte reaction products were sequenced and compared with unstimulated pre-transplant donor and recipient T cells. Of the approximately 25 intestinal transplant recipients enrolled in the cohort, one of whom was a retransplant, a few patients without pretransplant specimens were excluded. Donor T cell macrochimerism was defined as a peak of at least 4% donor T cells among recipient peripheral blood mononuclear cells. Samples from a few later patients were sequenced in-house on an Illumina MiSeq with MiXCR processing rather than by the commercial service.

Study-level results and caveats: In patients with donor T cell macrochimerism, the allografts had high GvH to HvG T cell clonal ratios. GvH clones turned up in recipient bone marrow, with some appearing earlier in ileal mucosa or blood, a pattern consistent with an intestinal mucosal origin. Peak levels of circulating GvH clones were associated with declines in HvG clones early after transplant. The conclusions were limited by the relatively low number and heterogeneity of the intestinal transplant patients.

The clonotype was recovered from a human donor who was the organ donor for an intestinal transplant. The source was unstimulated CD8+ T cells sorted from spleen or lymph node cells, collected before transplant. Recombination connected TRBV4-1 to TRBJ1-4, and TRBD1 matches 7 of the central bases. CDR3 region: CASSPWTGEKLFF. The DNA sequence is TGCGCCAGCAGCCCTTGGACAGGCGAAAAACTGTTTTTT.